A single sample gave rise to the 3 T cell receptor beta chains below, sequenced in a study of T cells in Graves' hyperthyroidism and ophthalmopathy. TCR beta CDR3 regions were amplified from RNA. First-round RT-PCR targeting the TCR CDR3 was performed with the HTBI primer set. Using its own MiXCR run on the multiplex PCR reads, TCRdb lists one record per CDR3 protein. The data show 560,000 or so distinct CDR3 sequences, approximately 20% seen once. The sequencing input was blood. All receptors derive from a man aged 40-49 years with Graves' ophthalmopathy.

This clonotype showed up many times. The chain uses TRBV12-3 or TRBV12-4 and TRBJ2-4; D uncertain. V shed 2 bases and J shed 1 base, with 9 bases lying between them. This CDR3 is built from 15 residues. CDR3 sequence reads: CASSLTERAKNIQYF. DNA for the CDR3: TGTGCCAGCAGTTTAACGGAGAGGGCCAAAAACATTCAGTACTTC.

This CDR3 is CASSIDGGSPLHF. DNA for the CDR3: TGTGCCAGTAGTATTGACGGGGGTTCACCCCTCCACTTT. The V gene is TRBV19, the J gene TRBJ1-6, with D maybe TRBD1 (5 bases). Deletions cut 3 bases from V and 9 bases from J, with 9 bases between. Germline CDR1 LNHDA, CDR2 SQIVND (reference sequence). This CDR3 has 13 amino acids.

This clonotype came up a few times. The chain has TRBV5-1 and TRBJ2-7, with 8 bases lining up with TRBD1. This CDR3 is 15 amino acids long. Unmatched junction bases numbered 8, after V lost 4 bases and J lost 2 bases. Germline-derived CDR1 and CDR2 are SGHRS and YFSETQ. Here the CDR3 DNA reads TGCGCCAGCAGCATTACCGGACAGGGAACCTACGAGCAGTACTTC. As protein: CASSITGQGTYEQYF.